This TCR beta chain was recorded in a study of a mutant IDH1 vaccine in newly diagnosed glioma. For the study at large: Males made up roughly 62% and females about 38% of treated patients, whose mean age was roughly 40 years. Standard pretreatment was either radiotherapy, temozolomide, or, for most, radiochemotherapy with temozolomide. The study's findings and limits: Immune responses induced by the vaccine were seen in around 92% of patients, spanning multiple MHC alleles.

TCRdb's copy holds only in-frame clones and misses some; the assay was immunoSEQ multiplex PCR. The table lists about 16,000 clones, 80% of them singletons. Time point described: baseline, week 1 (first vaccination visit). The treatment denotes: pre-vaccination baseline after standard-of-care therapy. Points on this clone: Its antigen is currently unknown.

The V end was cut by 7 bases, the J end by 4 bases, with 20 bases between. Germline V gene data show CDR1 as SNHLY and CDR2 as FYNNEI. The CDR3 has 16 amino acids. The rearrangement links TRBV2 to TRBJ2-1; D is possibly TRBD1 (5 bases). The specimen comprised PBMCs, sampled from a glioma patient treated with radiotherapy, temozolomide or both. This receptor was obtained from a man in his forties with glioma. The CDR3 reads CASNGLGQPTYNEQFF. The CDR3 nucleotides read TGTGCCAGCAATGGCTTGGGGCAACCCACTTACAATGAGCAGTTCTTC.